A selection of T cell receptor beta chains follows, all from one sample in a study of blood T cell repertoires in COVID-19. TCRdb keeps only in-frame clones here, not all; method: immunoSEQ multiplex PCR. This table holds about 98,000 clones, approximately 82% found once. Sequencing was done on a sample of peripheral blood. These receptors all come from a man aged 70-80 years with active or convalescent COVID-19. Both conserved end residues are part of each CDR3. A D gene is named only where the DNA matches it firmly. Clone size is stated in some rows and not others, as once, few, many or a class when expanded.

TRBD2,TRBV7-8,TRBJ2-1,.,CASSGPGLAREQFF,TGTGCCAGCAGCGGGCCGGGACTAGCGCGTGAGCAGTTCTTC
.,TRBV18,TRBJ2-1,.,CASSPLELGGNEQFF,TGTGCCAGCTCACCACTCGAACTAGGTGGCAATGAGCAGTTCTTC
TRBD1,TRBV4-1,TRBJ2-2,.,CASKLGQSNTGELFF,TGCGCCAGCAAGCTGGGACAGTCGAACACCGGGGAGCTGTTTTTT
TRBD2,TRBV18,TRBJ2-3,.,CASSPFTSGATDTQYF,TGTGCCAGCTCACCGTTCACTAGCGGGGCCACAGATACGCAGTATTTT
TRBD1,TRBV5-4,TRBJ2-7,.,CASSTGQGSSYEQYF,TGTGCCAGCAGCACGGGACAGGGATCATCCTACGAGCAGTACTTC
.,TRBV11-3,TRBJ2-3,once,CASSLLTGSADTQYF,TGTGCCAGCAGCTTGTTGACAGGCTCTGCAGATACGCAGTATTTT
.,TRBV30,TRBJ1-5,few,CAWARGSAISQPQHF,TGTGCCTGGGCGCGAGGTTCGGCGATTAGTCAGCCCCAGCATTTT
TRBD2,TRBV14,TRBJ2-5,.,CASSHIAGGQETQYF,TGTGCCAGCAGCCACATAGCGGGGGGACAAGAGACCCAGTACTTC
TRBD2,TRBV6-5,TRBJ2-1,.,CASSYPGPAGGQFF,TGTGCCAGCAGTTACCCCGGTCCAGCGGGGGGTCAGTTCTTC
.,TRBV4-2,TRBJ1-5,.,CASSQDGASGQPQHF,TGTGCCAGCAGCCAAGATGGTGCGTCGGGTCAGCCCCAGCATTTT
TRBD2,TRBV28,TRBJ2-7,.,CASRWLAGSYGQYF,TGTGCCAGCAGATGGCTAGCGGGCTCCTACGGGCAGTACTTC
.,TRBV5-5,TRBJ1-2,few,CASSPTPGNYGYTF,TGTGCCAGCAGCCCTACCCCAGGGAATTATGGCTACACCTTC
.,TRBV2,TRBJ1-2,.,CASSSDRSMGGYTF,TGTGCCAGCAGTTCCGACAGGTCCATGGGTGGCTACACCTTC
TRBD1,TRBV2,TRBJ2-2,.,CASTQGRIVTGELFF,TGTGCCAGCACACAGGGGCGGATCGTAACCGGGGAGCTGTTTTTT
.,TRBV5-5,TRBJ1-4,.,CASSFSSYVTGLFF,TGTGCCAGCAGCTTCTCCTCATACGTTACGGGACTGTTTTTT
TRBD1,TRBV9,TRBJ1-4,.,CASSNRDRDNEKLFF,TGTGCCAGCAGCAACCGGGACAGGGATAATGAAAAACTGTTTTTT
TRBD1,TRBV11-3,TRBJ2-2,.,CASHKGGNTGELFF,TGTGCCAGCCATAAAGGGGGCAACACCGGGGAGCTGTTTTTT
TRBD1,TRBV5-6,TRBJ1-5,.,CASSFRQGWGNQPQHF,TGTGCCAGCAGCTTCCGACAGGGGTGGGGCAATCAGCCCCAGCATTTT
TRBD2,TRBV2,TRBJ2-3,.,CASSHALAGITDTQYF,TGTGCCAGCAGTCACGCATTAGCGGGGATCACAGATACGCAGTATTTT
TRBD1,TRBV28,TRBJ1-2,.,CASSLGQGIYYGYTF,TGTGCCAGCAGTTTAGGACAGGGGATCTACTATGGCTACACCTTC
.,TRBV7-9,TRBJ1-2,.,CASSLDLSGSSYTF,TGTGCCAGCAGCCTAGATCTATCGGGGTCGAGCTACACCTTC
.,TRBV16,TRBJ1-2,once,CASSPFPYGYTF,TGTGCCAGCAGCCCCTTCCCCTATGGCTACACCTTC
.,TRBV5-1,TRBJ2-3,.,CASSLGLSSTDTQYF,TGCGCCAGCAGCTTGGGCCTATCTAGCACAGATACGCAGTATTTT
TRBD1,TRBV7-6,TRBJ2-7,.,CASSSPFRDRGPTTGEQYF,TGTGCCAGCAGCTCACCCTTCCGGGACAGGGGTCCCACTACAGGGGAGCAGTACTTC
TRBD2,TRBV3-1/TRBV3-2,TRBJ2-7,.,CASSQDWMAGVREQYF,TGTGCCAGCAGCCAAGATTGGATGGCGGGGGTCCGGGAGCAGTACTTC
.,TRBV11-2,TRBJ2-5,.,CASSKGAGIRGETQYF,TGTGCCAGCAGCAAAGGCGCGGGTATCCGGGGGGAGACCCAGTACTTC
.,TRBV7-6,TRBJ2-5,.,CASSLAAVLQETQYF,TGTGCCAGCAGCTTAGCAGCGGTACTACAAGAGACCCAGTACTTC
TRBD1,TRBV27,TRBJ1-2,.,CASSLMGRGPVGYTF,TGTGCCAGCAGTTTAATGGGCAGGGGGCCAGTTGGCTACACCTTC
.,TRBV29-1,TRBJ2-3,.,CSVRRTSTDTQYF,TGCAGCGTCCGAAGGACTAGCACAGATACGCAGTATTTT
.,TRBV18,TRBJ2-3,.,CASSRMRASTDTQYF,TGTGCCAGCTCACGGATGAGGGCTAGCACAGATACGCAGTATTTT
.,TRBV3-1/TRBV3-2,TRBJ2-1,.,CASSQAVASSYNEQFF,TGTGCCAGCAGCCAAGCCGTAGCGAGCTCCTACAATGAGCAGTTCTTC
.,TRBV6-5,TRBJ1-2,.,CASIPSVGGQYGYTF,TGTGCCAGCATACCCTCGGTGGGAGGGCAATACGGCTACACCTTC
.,TRBV10-2,TRBJ2-6,few,CATRLGGANVLTF,TGCGCCACCCGACTTGGCGGGGCCAACGTCCTGACTTTC
.,TRBV11-2,TRBJ1-2,once,CASSPQGNLNYGYTF,TGTGCCAGCAGCCCCCAGGGAAACTTGAACTATGGCTACACCTTC
.,TRBV12-3/TRBV12-4,TRBJ2-1,.,CASSPDFEQFF,TGTGCCAGCAGCCCTGACTTTGAGCAGTTCTTC
TRBD2,TRBV10-3,TRBJ2-1,.,CAISDPRRGGGMHEQFF,TGTGCCATCAGTGACCCTAGACGGGGGGGCGGAATGCATGAGCAGTTCTTC
TRBD2,TRBV5-1,TRBJ2-5,.,CASSSTFPLDGLAGGSETQYF,TGCGCCAGCAGCTCCACCTTCCCACTAGACGGACTAGCGGGGGGATCAGAGACCCAGTACTTC
.,TRBV12-3/TRBV12-4,TRBJ2-2,.,CASTPANTGELFF,TGTGCCAGCACCCCCGCGAACACCGGGGAGCTGTTTTTT
TRBD2,TRBV5-1,TRBJ2-7,few,CASSLAGSGGLSSYEQYF,TGCGCCAGCAGCTTGGCCGGGAGCGGGGGGCTTAGCTCCTACGAGCAGTACTTC
.,TRBV30,TRBJ1-6,.,CAWTLGAMNSPLHF,TGTGCCTGGACCCTTGGGGCTATGAATTCACCCCTCCACTTT
TRBD2,TRBV11-2,TRBJ2-5,.,CASRGSGGETQYF,TGTGCCAGCAGGGGTAGCGGGGGAGAGACCCAGTACTTC
.,TRBV7-9,TRBJ2-5,.,CASSSSGTQETQYF,TGTGCCAGCAGCTCCTCAGGGACACAGGAGACCCAGTACTTC
TRBD1,TRBV11-3,TRBJ1-6,.,CASSLPGQGARSPLHF,TGTGCCAGCAGCTTACCCGGACAGGGGGCGCGTTCACCCCTCCACTTT